This TCR beta chain was sequenced in a study of neoadjuvant anti-PD-1 for oral cavity cancer. These newly diagnosed stage II-IVA oral cavity squamous cell carcinoma patients had no prior systemic or radiation treatment. Cohort: HPV-negative, locally advanced oral cavity squamous cell carcinoma patients. Trimming cost V 6 bases and J 0 bases, with 9 bases left between them. This CDR3 has 13 amino acids. Germline CDR1 and CDR2: MNHNY and SVGAGI (reference sequence). Method: immunoSEQ multiplex PCR; TCRdb's copy keeps in-frame clones and lacks some. The repertoire has 14,000 to 15,000 clones, around 70% of them found once; the top ten carry less than 3%.

The sequencing here drew on PBMCs, taken before nivolumab (anti-PD-1) treatment. The source is a person aged 35 to 85 with oral cavity squamous cell carcinoma. This chain joins TRBV6-6 and TRBJ2-7, with D hard to call. The CDR3 DNA is TGTGCCAGCAGGACGGGCGGCTCCTACGAGCAGTACTTC. It is translated as CASRTGGSYEQYF.